Below, one T cell receptor (beta chain) is given with its context. The data derive from a study of blood T cell repertoires in COVID-19. The overall study: Sites in the United States, Italy and Spain provided acute and convalescent COVID-19 samples. Nucleic acid was either cDNA or gDNA, and it came from T cells, B-cell-depleted T cells, or PBMCs.

Authors' analysis steps: The authors estimated nucleated cell counts from reference gene primer amplification. Generated by immunoSEQ multiplex PCR, the TCRdb table keeps only in-frame clones and is missing some. D and trimming come from the DNA, and the V and J calls and clone size come from that table. This table holds about 190,000 clones, more than 75% found once. This CDR3 contains 13 residues. Unmatched junction bases numbered 2, after V lost 4 bases and J lost 6 bases. The germline V gene encodes CDR1 SGHNT and CDR2 YYREEE (reference sequence). The receptor's source is a man in his forties or fifties with active or convalescent COVID-19. Sequencing was performed on peripheral blood. This chain links TRBV5-4 with TRBJ2-1; 9 bases match TRBD2. The CDR3 region has the DNA TGTGCCAGCAGCGGGACTAGCCCCAATGAGCAGTTCTTC. Its translation: CASSGTSPNEQFF.